The 26 T cell receptor beta chains listed next were all sequenced from one sample in a study of CD8 T cells in Susac syndrome. Reverse transcription used about 0.5 to 1 ug RNA and random hexamers. A single record per CDR3 protein comes from TCRdb applying MiXCR to the immunoSEQ multiplex PCR reads. There are under 200,000 distinct CDR3 sequences in the sample; over 75% occur only once, and approximately 0.09% lies in the top ten. The source material was CD4+ T cells from PBMCs. Receptors were obtained from a human donor with Susac syndrome.

This chain connects TRBV5-1 to TRBJ2-1, with TRBD1 matching over 7 bases. The length of the CDR3 is 14 residues. Looked up from germline, CDR1 is SGHRS and CDR2 is YFSETQ. V trimming: 4 bases; J trimming: 7 bases; junction bases outside the gene matches: 8. CDR3 nucleotide sequence: TGCGCCAGCAGCCTAGGGACAGTCCGTAATGAGCAGTTCTTC. The encoded protein is CASSLGTVRNEQFF.

V usage is TRBV18 and J usage is TRBJ1-3; the D gene is possibly TRBD1 (6 bases). V was trimmed by 3 bases and J by 0 bases, leaving 12 bases between them. The CDR3 sequence is 16 residues long. Germline CDR1 and CDR2: KGHSH and LQKENI. The CDR3 DNA reads TGTGCCAGCTCACCCACAGGGTCCGACTCTGGAAACACCATATATTTT. It specifies CASSPTGSDSGNTIYF.

This chain connects TRBV5-1 to TRBJ2-5; 8 bases fit TRBD1. J gave up 0 bases and V 0 bases, and 13 bases lay outside the gene matches. The germline V gene encodes CDR1 SGHRS and CDR2 YFSETQ. The CDR3 runs to 19 residues. The CDR3 loop is CASSLEGFGQGGNQETQYF. CDR3 nucleotides: TGCGCCAGCAGCTTGGAGGGTTTCGGACAGGGAGGTAACCAAGAGACCCAGTACTTC.

The chain recombines TRBV20-1 with TRBJ1-1, with D hard to call. Germline V CDR1 and CDR2: DFQATT, SNEGSKA (reference sequence). The CDR3 consists of 12 residues. The V end was cut by 5 bases, the J end by 5 bases, with 12 bases between. The CDR3 DNA is TGCAGTGCTGGGGAAGTGGGGACTGAAGCTTTCTTT. It codes for CSAGEVGTEAFF.

The chain carries TRBV6-5 and TRBJ1-2, with TRBD1 matching 7 bases. Trimming at V came to 0 bases and at J to 4 bases, leaving 8 bases not matched to a gene. Per germline, CDR1 MNHEY and CDR2 SVGAGI. The CDR3 extends over 16 amino acids. CDR3 region: CASSYSAPGQFYGYTF. CDR3 in DNA: TGTGCCAGCAGTTACTCGGCCCCGGGACAGTTCTATGGCTACACCTTC.

The chain employs TRBV20-1 and TRBJ2-3; TRBD2 agrees at 11 bases. V lost 6 bases to trimming and J lost 9 bases; unmatched junction nucleotides: 11. Germline CDR1 and CDR2: DFQATT and SNEGSKA (reference sequence). The CDR3 is made up of 14 amino acids. DNA of the CDR3: TGCAGTGCCGCCCTAGCGGGGGGCCTGAACACGCAGTATTTT. Its translation is CSAALAGGLNTQYF.

The table lists this clonotype with a count of one. This chain uses TRBV6-2 or TRBV6-3 with TRBJ1-2; TRBD1 might be the D (5 bases). The V end lost 10 bases, the J end lost 8 bases, and 20 bases lay between the germline ends. The CDR3 extends over 13 amino acids. Looked up from germline, CDR1 is MNHEY and CDR2 is SVGEGT. The CDR3 DNA is TGTGCCACCAGGACAACCCGCTCAGACGGCTACACCTTC. It encodes CATRTTRSDGYTF.

In nucleotides, the CDR3 is TGCGCCAGCAGCTTGTTTGAATCCTACAATGAGCAGTTCTTC. It codes for CASSLFESYNEQFF. V usage is TRBV5-1 and J usage is TRBJ2-1, with D unresolved. Germline CDR1 is SGHRS and CDR2 is YFSETQ. The CDR3 sequence is 14 residues long. Trimming stripped 1 base from V and 1 base from J, with 6 bases between.

The chain recombines TRBV20-1 with TRBJ1-1; D possibly corresponds to TRBD1 (6 bases). This CDR3 has 15 amino acids. Germline V gene data show CDR1 as DFQATT and CDR2 as SNEGSKA (reference sequence). The V gene lost 2 bases and the J gene lost 7 bases, with 20 bases spanning the gap. CDR3 DNA sequence: TGCAGTGCTAGACTTACGTACAGGGTATCGGGTGAAGCTTTCTTT. Protein sequence: CSARLTYRVSGEAFF.

This rearrangement joins TRBV27 to TRBJ1-5; a weak D match, TRBD1 (5 bases). The V gene's germline CDR1 is MNHEY and CDR2 SMNVEV (reference sequence). The CDR3 spans 12 residues. V lost 6 bases and J 3 bases, leaving 6 bases between the germline ends. CDR3 bases: TGTGCCAGCAGCAGGGTCAATCAGCCCCAGCATTTT. Translating gives CASSRVNQPQHF.

The chain is built from TRBV29-1 and TRBJ2-3; 9 positions agree with TRBD2. Germline values: CDR1 SQVTM, CDR2 ANQGSEA. This CDR3 has 15 residues. The V and J ends lost 7 bases and 0 bases, in that order; junction bases with no gene match: 8. The CDR3 sequence: CSAAGTSSSTDTQYF. The CDR3 region has the DNA TGCAGCGCAGCCGGGACTAGCAGTAGCACAGATACGCAGTATTTT.

The rearrangement joins TRBV20-1 to TRBJ2-1; 9 nucleotides line up with TRBD2. The ends lost 0 bases at V and 4 bases at J; junction bases unmatched: 4. Germline CDR1 DFQATT, CDR2 SNEGSKA (reference sequence). The CDR3 runs 15 residues. The chain's CDR3 is CSARESGRFYNEQFF. As DNA, the CDR3 is TGCAGTGCTAGAGAGAGCGGGAGGTTTTACAATGAGCAGTTCTTC.

This chain joins TRBV11-2 and TRBJ2-4; TRBD1 aligns across 9 bases. V was pared by 1 base and J by 3 bases, with 7 bases of the junction left unmatched. Germline V gene lookup returns CDR1 SGHAT and CDR2 FQNNGV. The CDR3 length is 17 residues. This CDR3 is CASSLVGQGGSKNIQYF. CDR3 nucleotides: TGTGCCAGCAGCTTAGTGGGACAGGGAGGTAGCAAAAACATTCAGTACTTC.

The rearrangement uses TRBV19 and TRBJ2-2; D uncertain. The CDR3 length is 13 residues. The germline V and J ends were trimmed by 4 bases and 4 bases, with 7 bases remaining between them. From germline, CDR1 is LNHDA and CDR2 SQIVND (reference sequence). The CDR3 region has the DNA TGTGCCAGTAGTAAGATTCTCACCGGGGAGCTGTTTTTT. It translates to CASSKILTGELFF.

This chain uses TRBV27 with TRBJ1-6; D may be TRBD1 (6 bases). The CDR3 totals 19 residues. V dropped 4 bases and J dropped 5 bases, with 24 bases sitting between them. In germline, CDR1 is MNHEY, CDR2 SMNVEV (reference sequence). The CDR3 reads CASSSIGFLEGGNNSPLHF. Here the CDR3 DNA reads TGTGCCAGCAGTTCAATAGGATTTTTGGAGGGGGGTAATAATTCACCCCTCCACTTT.

The chain is built from TRBV5-4 and TRBJ2-1; weak D call: TRBD2 (7 bases). V lost 0 bases, J lost 7 bases, and 14 bases lay in between. The CDR3 runs 15 residues. From germline, CDR1 is SGHNT and CDR2 YYREEE (reference sequence). The CDR3, as DNA: TGTGCCAGCAGCTTGGGGGGGGGCGTACGAAATGAGCAGTTCTTC. Residues: CASSLGGGVRNEQFF.

The rearrangement joins TRBV24-1 to TRBJ1-5; D is unresolved. Germline V CDR1 and CDR2: KGHDR, SFDVKD. CDR3 length equals 15 residues. Trimming left V 7 bases short and J 1 base short, with 13 bases between. The CDR3 region has the DNA TGTGCCACCAGGGTTGGGAATGGAAGCAATCAGCCCCAGCATTTT. Its protein product is CATRVGNGSNQPQHF.

The genes are TRBV20-1 and TRBJ2-1; 10 nucleotides line up with TRBD2. The CDR3 runs 15 residues. The trim removed 4 bases at V and 2 bases at J, leaving 5 bases unmatched. Germline V gene data show CDR1 as DFQATT and CDR2 as SNEGSKA (reference sequence). This CDR3 is CSATKAGGPYNEQFF. Written as DNA, the CDR3 is TGCAGTGCTACCAAAGCGGGGGGGCCCTACAATGAGCAGTTCTTC.

J is TRBJ1-6 and V is TRBV9; 7 bases match TRBD1. Germline CDR1 is SGDLS and CDR2 is YYNGEE. The CDR3 extends over 16 amino acids. Trimming took 3 bases from V and 8 from J; bases not matched to a gene: 11. DNA for the CDR3: TGTGCCAGCAGCGCCGCGGCAGGGGGTGCAGATTCACCCCTCCACTTT. As protein: CASSAAAGGADSPLHF.

This clonotype showed up just once. The rearrangement links TRBV10-2 to TRBJ2-3; 7 nucleotides agree with TRBD2. The CDR3 length is 15 residues. The V gene end was trimmed by 7 bases and the J gene end by 2 bases; junction bases not matched to a gene: 9. The germline gives CDR1 WSHSY, CDR2 SAAADI. The CDR3 DNA sequence: TGCGCCAGCATATCGGCGGGAGACGACACAGATACGCAGTATTTT. This sequence encodes CASISAGDDTDTQYF.

The V call is TRBV10-3, the J call TRBJ1-1; D is possibly TRBD1 (5 bases). The CDR3 has 14 residues. Per the germline V gene, CDR1 is ENHRY and CDR2 is SYGVKD. The ends were cut back, 11 bases at V and 1 base at J, with 17 bases in the middle. CDR3 protein: CASLLGDGNTEAFF. DNA for the CDR3: TGTGCCTCCCTTTTGGGGGATGGGAACACTGAAGCTTTCTTT.

The chain is built from TRBV2 and TRBJ2-2; unclear D gene. Germline-derived CDR1 and CDR2 are SNHLY and FYNNEI. Trimming took 1 base from V and 1 from J, leaving 7 bases between them. This CDR3 is 15 amino acids long. The CDR3 DNA sequence: TGTGCCAGCAGTGAAGGAAGAGGGAACACCGGGGAGCTGTTTTTT. It encodes CASSEGRGNTGELFF.

The rearrangement joins TRBV18 to TRBJ2-1, with 11 bases fitting TRBD2. The V gene's germline CDR1 is KGHSH and CDR2 LQKENI. The CDR3 contains 14 residues. Unmatched junction bases numbered 1, after V lost 0 bases and J lost 9 bases. CDR3 loop: CASSPPSGRAEQFF. The CDR3 region has the DNA TGTGCCAGCTCACCACCTAGCGGGAGGGCTGAGCAGTTCTTC.

This chain links TRBV18 with TRBJ2-2; D gene unclear. Per the germline V gene, CDR1 is KGHSH and CDR2 is LQKENI. The ends were cut back, 2 bases at V and 0 bases at J, with 10 bases in the middle. This CDR3 spans 16 amino acids. The CDR3 DNA reads as TGTGCCAGCTCACCATTCCGGCAGTCGAACACCGGGGAGCTGTTTTTT. Protein sequence: CASSPFRQSNTGELFF.

V is TRBV15 and J is TRBJ1-2; D is uncertain. CDR1 and CDR2 from the germline V gene are LNHNV and YYDKDF (reference sequence). Trimming took 0 bases from V and 6 from J, leaving 17 bases between them. The CDR3 contains 16 residues. The CDR3 reads CATSRDPQARRNGYTF. For the CDR3, the DNA is TGTGCCACCAGCAGAGATCCCCAGGCCCGAAGGAATGGCTACACCTTC.

This sequence joins TRBV2 and TRBJ2-1; D ambiguous. The CDR3 consists of 15 residues. Germline lookup yields CDR1 SNHLY and CDR2 FYNNEI. V was cut by 6 bases and J by 2 bases, with 14 bases left in between. DNA for the CDR3: TGTGCCAGCAGCCCCCAGACTCAAACCTACAATGAGCAGTTCTTC. Translated: CASSPQTQTYNEQFF.